One sample yielded the 23 T cell receptor beta chains listed below, sequenced in a study of CD8 T cells in ankylosing spondylitis. TCRdb re-derived calls from the 5' RACE reads in MiXCR, one entry per CDR3 protein. The profile shows 50,000 to 70,000 distinct CDR3 sequences, under 7.5% of them singletons. The sample consisted of synovial fluid, either unsorted or a sorted T cell fraction (not recorded which). These receptors originate from a male donor with ankylosing spondylitis.

This clonotype was detected a few times. The chain links TRBV19 to TRBJ1-2; 7 nucleotides match TRBD1. Germline V gene sequence: CDR1 LNHDA, CDR2 SQIVND (reference sequence). J was trimmed by 3 bases and V by 4 bases; bases with no gene match: 14. This CDR3 spans 17 amino acids. This CDR3 is CASSKRLGGTAYYGYTF. Here the CDR3 DNA reads TGTGCCAGTAGTAAACGCCTCGGAGGGACAGCCTACTATGGCTACACCTTC.

This clonotype showed up many times. The chain uses TRBV9 and TRBJ2-5; no definite D call. Germline-derived CDR1 and CDR2 are SGDLS and YYNGEE. V was clipped by 0 bases and J by 3 bases, with 9 bases between them. This CDR3 has 14 amino acids. CDR3 residues: CASSVGALEETQYF. The CDR3 DNA is TGTGCCAGCAGCGTAGGGGCTCTCGAAGAGACCCAGTACTTC.

This clonotype has at least ten counts. The chain couples TRBV7-2 to TRBJ1-4; D gene ambiguous. Trimming shortened V by 5 bases and J by 4 bases, and 14 bases separated the two germline ends. CDR3 length: 15 amino acids. The germline CDR1 and CDR2 sequences are SGHTA and FQGNSA. CDR3 amino acids: CASSLQQTHNEKLFF. The CDR3, as DNA: TGTGCCAGCAGCCTGCAGCAGACCCATAATGAAAAACTGTTTTTT.

This clonotype was detected only a few times. The V and J genes are TRBV28 and TRBJ2-3; tentative D call: TRBD2 (5 bases). The CDR3 is 15 residues long. The V and J ends lost 9 bases and 2 bases respectively, with 18 bases between them. Germline V gene sequence: CDR1 MDHEN, CDR2 SYDVKM. This chain's CDR3 is CASHRYGLPTDTQYF. The DNA for the CDR3 is TGTGCCAGTCATAGGTACGGACTTCCCACAGATACGCAGTATTTT.

The genes are TRBV5-1 and TRBJ2-5, with D perhaps being TRBD1 or TRBD2 (6 bases each). The CDR3 covers 16 residues. Germline V gene data show CDR1 as SGHRS and CDR2 as YFSETQ. V dropped 0 bases and J dropped 1 base, with 13 bases sitting between them. The CDR3, as DNA: TGCGCCAGCAGCTTGGAGGTAGGGGGGCTCCAAGAGACCCAGTACTTC. Amino acids: CASSLEVGGLQETQYF.

Ten or more counts support this clonotype. The CDR3 coding sequence is TGTGCCAGCAGGAGGGACAGCTCTTTCAATCAGCCCCAGCATTTT. This sequence encodes CASRRDSSFNQPQHF. The rearrangement joins TRBV6-1 to TRBJ1-5; 7 bases line up with TRBD1. V was clipped by 6 bases and J by 3 bases; unmatched bases: 8. The CDR3 runs 15 residues. Germline-derived CDR1 and CDR2 are MNHNS and SASEGT.

This clonotype was counted at least ten times. The V and J genes are TRBV7-6 and TRBJ2-1; D uncertain. Deletions cut 1 base from V and 5 bases from J, with 12 bases between. From germline, CDR1 is SGHVS and CDR2 FNYEAQ. The CDR3 sequence is 15 residues long. The CDR3 bases are TGTGCCAGCAGCTTAGTTGAGGCAGTTGACAATGAGCAGTTCTTC. Translating gives CASSLVEAVDNEQFF.

In its sample, this clonotype was seen a few times. The chain is built from TRBV11-1 and TRBJ1-1; TRBD1 is a possible D gene (6 bases). The CDR3 totals 14 residues. Germline CDR1 is SGHAT and CDR2 is FQDESV (reference sequence). V lost 5 bases and J 1 base, leaving 11 bases between the germline ends. The CDR3 nucleotides read TGTGCCAGCAGCCCCGACAGGACGAACACTGAAGCTTTCTTT. This codes for CASSPDRTNTEAFF. Full variable domain (remainder filled in from reference TRBV11-1 and TRBJ1-1): EAEVAQSPRYKITEKSQAVAFWCDPISGHATLYWYRQILGQGPELLVQFQDESVVDDSQLPKDRFSAERLKGVDSTLKIQPAELGDSAMYLCASSPDRTNTEAFFGQGTRLTVV.

The sample holds many counts of this clonotype. This sequence joins TRBV28 and TRBJ1-5, with D hard to call. V lost 7 bases, J lost 9 bases, and 13 bases lay in between. The CDR3 is 12 residues long. Germline-derived CDR1 and CDR2 are MDHEN and SYDVKM. CDR3 nucleotides: TGTGCCAGCACTAACTTACGGGGGCCCCAGCATTTT. Translating gives CASTNLRGPQHF.

This chain uses TRBV20-1 with TRBJ2-3; 11 bases align to TRBD2. In germline, CDR1 is DFQATT, CDR2 SNEGSKA (reference sequence). This CDR3 comprises 16 residues. The ends lost 0 bases at V and 4 bases at J; junction bases unmatched: 6. The CDR3, as DNA: TGCAGTGCTAGAGAATTAGCGGGAGGGGGGCCAGATACGCAGTATTTT. Its translation: CSARELAGGGPDTQYF.

This clonotype came up many times. The chain employs TRBV5-5 and TRBJ2-3, with D unclear. Trimming pared 0 bases from V and 0 bases from J, leaving 2 bases between. CDR3 length: 13 amino acids. Germline CDR1 reads SGHKS; CDR2 reads YYEKEE (reference sequence). The CDR3 protein is CASSLGSTDTQYF. The CDR3 bases are TGTGCCAGCAGCTTGGGAAGCACAGATACGCAGTATTTT.

This clonotype has just one count. The conserved phenylalanine or tryptophan is not found at the CDR3 terminus, so this likely reflects a read error. The V gene is TRBV20-1, the J gene TRBJ2-5, with D possibly TRBD1 on 6 matching bases. V shed 5 bases and J shed 5 bases, with 15 bases lying between them. CDR3 size: 13 residues. Germline CDR1 and CDR2: DFQATT and SNEGSKA (reference sequence). Written as DNA, the CDR3 is TGCAGTGCTGTGGGACCAGGGGTGGAGACCCAGTACTTA. This codes for CSAVGPGVETQYL.

In its sample, this clonotype was seen many times. The chain links TRBV20-1 to TRBJ2-4; 7 nucleotides agree with TRBD2. The CDR3 length is 15 residues. With V trimmed by 3 bases and J by 5 bases, 10 bases remained unmatched. Germline V gene lookup returns CDR1 DFQATT and CDR2 SNEGSKA (reference sequence). CDR3 DNA sequence: TGCAGTGCTAGGGGGGGTGCTAGCGGAGAAAACATTCAGTACTTC. Translation: CSARGGASGENIQYF.

This clonotype was seen repeatedly, ten times or more. The rearrangement joins TRBV30 to TRBJ2-2; D unresolved. V was trimmed by 4 bases and J by 6 bases, leaving 15 bases between them. Germline V CDR1 and CDR2: GTSNPN, SVGIG (reference sequence). This CDR3 is built from 14 residues. CDR3 sequence: CAWISGPRAGELFF. The DNA of the CDR3 is TGTGCCTGGATCTCCGGGCCAAGAGCCGGGGAGCTGTTTTTT.

The chain employs TRBV18 and TRBJ2-3; D gene ambiguous. The germline V and J ends were trimmed by 2 bases and 4 bases, with 25 bases remaining between them. CDR1 is KGHSH and CDR2 is LQKENI in the germline V gene. The CDR3 extends over 19 amino acids. The CDR3 sequence is CASSPNSKSGPHVPDTQYF. The CDR3 nucleotides read TGTGCCAGCTCACCAAATTCAAAGTCTGGACCCCACGTCCCAGATACGCAGTATTTT. The whole variable domain, remainder taken from reference TRBV18 and TRBJ2-3, is NAGVMQNPRHLVRRRGQEARLRCSPMKGHSHVYWYRQLPEEGLKFMVYLQKENIIDESGMPKERFSAEFPKEGPSILRIQQVVRGDSAAYFCASSPNSKSGPHVPDTQYFGPGTRLTVL.

This clonotype showed up many times. The chain has TRBV2 and TRBJ1-2; TRBD1 agrees at 7 bases. After removal of 6 bases from V and 7 bases from J, the junction contained 14 bases not matched to a gene. Per germline, CDR1 SNHLY and CDR2 FYNNEI. This CDR3 is built from 15 residues. DNA of the CDR3: TGTGCCAGCAGAGGGGACAGCGCGGGTCTCGGTGGCTACACCTTC. Protein sequence: CASRGDSAGLGGYTF.

This clonotype was seen more than once but under ten times. The rearrangement joins TRBV5-1 to TRBJ2-1; 9 bases align to TRBD2. The CDR3 runs to 17 residues. In germline, CDR1 is SGHRS, CDR2 YFSETQ. V shed 0 bases, J shed 0 bases, and the junction held 4 bases outside the gene matches. CDR3 loop: CASSLASGTNSYNEQFF. CDR3 coding DNA: TGCGCCAGCAGCTTGGCTAGCGGGACTAACTCCTACAATGAGCAGTTCTTC. The entire variable domain, with the rest obtained from reference TRBV5-1 and TRBJ2-1, is as follows: KAGVTQTPRYLIKTRGQQVTLSCSPISGHRSVSWYQQTPGQGLQFLFEYFSETQRNKGNFPGRFSGRQFSNSRSEMNVSTLELGDSALYLCASSLASGTNSYNEQFFGPGTRLTVL.

This sequence joins TRBV4-2 and TRBJ2-2; TRBD1 agrees at 7 bases. The CDR3 length is 15 residues. J was trimmed by 6 bases and V by 3 bases; bases with no gene match: 7. The germline CDR1 and CDR2 sequences are LGHNA and YNFKEQ. The CDR3 bases are TGTGCCAGCAGCCAGGCAGGGGGATGGGCCGGGGAGCTGTTTTTT. Amino acids: CASSQAGGWAGELFF.

This clonotype was detected only a few times. V is TRBV30 and J is TRBJ2-4; maybe TRBD1 (6 bases). V was shortened by 0 bases and J by 0 bases, with 12 bases between the two germline ends. Germline assignment: CDR1 GTSNPN and CDR2 SVGIG (reference sequence). The CDR3 runs 16 residues. CDR3 in amino acids: CAWSVPTTGAKNIQYF. As DNA, the CDR3 is TGTGCCTGGAGTGTACCCACGACAGGAGCCAAAAACATTCAGTACTTC.

This clonotype was recorded a few times. DNA of the CDR3: TGTGCCAGCAGCTTTGACAGGGTCGGCTACACCTTC. It specifies CASSFDRVGYTF. The chain has TRBV7-3 and TRBJ1-2, with 7 bases lining up with TRBD1. The germline V gene encodes CDR1 SGHTA and CDR2 FQGTGA. The CDR3 has 12 amino acids. With 3 bases clipped from V and 8 bases from J, the junction kept 3 bases outside the gene matches.

This clonotype showed up many times. V and J are TRBV4-2 and TRBJ2-3; tentative D call: TRBD1 (6 bases). V lost 0 bases and J 2 bases, leaving 12 bases between the germline ends. The CDR3 is made up of 16 amino acids. CDR1 and CDR2 from the germline V gene are LGHNA and YNFKEQ. The CDR3 bases are TGTGCCAGCAGCCAAGATCTGGGGGCGGCCACAGATACGCAGTATTTT. Translation gives CASSQDLGAATDTQYF.

This chain links TRBV20-1 with TRBJ2-5; D gene uncertain. Between the trimmed V and J ends, which lost 1 base and 4 bases, there was a span of 16 bases. This CDR3 contains 15 residues. CDR1 DFQATT and CDR2 SNEGSKA come from the germline V gene (reference sequence). CDR3 sequence: CSARGPVRVIETQYF. CDR3 in DNA: TGCAGTGCTAGAGGGCCAGTAAGGGTAATAGAGACCCAGTACTTC.

This clonotype has ten or more counts. The rearrangement uses TRBV11-1 and TRBJ2-1, with 9 bases identical to TRBD1. The germline CDR1 and CDR2 sequences are SGHAT and FQDESV (reference sequence). Losses at the gene ends were 0 bases for V and 2 bases for J; bases not matched to a gene: 2. The CDR3 contains 16 residues. The CDR3, as DNA: TGTGCCAGCAGCTTAGCGGGACAGGGAACCTACAATGAGCAGTTCTTC. Translated, it gives CASSLAGQGTYNEQFF.